This T cell receptor (beta chain) was captured in a study of T cells in Graves' hyperthyroidism and ophthalmopathy. Regarding the study as a whole: Model output signaled ophthalmopathy a median approximately 6.2 months ahead of onset. The blood repertoire included most of the expanded thyroid clonotypes above 0.001.

Amplification targeted TCR beta CDR3 regions from RNA transcripts. HTBI primers were the set used in a first-round RT-PCR of the TCR CDR3. TCRdb reanalysed the multiplex PCR reads using MiXCR and keeps one entry per CDR3 protein. The table shows hundreds of thousands of distinct CDR3 sequences, with more than 30% occurring only once. On this clonotype: Its antigen remains unidentified.

J was trimmed by 5 bases and V by 0 bases; bases with no gene match: 2. This CDR3 comprises 16 residues. Germline CDR1 is ENHRY and CDR2 is SYGVKD. Diagnoses rested on clinical symptoms, serum thyroxine and TRAb, thyroid ultrasound and orbital computed tomography. The PBMCs had their origin in around 9.1 ml of fresh peripheral blood. The sequenced sample was blood. The V call is TRBV10-3, the J call TRBJ1-6, with 9 bases fitting TRBD1. The source of this sequence is a man between 18 and 29 years old with Graves' hyperthyroidism. This CDR3 reads CAISESTGGNNSPLHF. Here the CDR3 DNA reads TGTGCCATCAGTGAGTCGACAGGGGGAAATAATTCACCCCTCCACTTT.